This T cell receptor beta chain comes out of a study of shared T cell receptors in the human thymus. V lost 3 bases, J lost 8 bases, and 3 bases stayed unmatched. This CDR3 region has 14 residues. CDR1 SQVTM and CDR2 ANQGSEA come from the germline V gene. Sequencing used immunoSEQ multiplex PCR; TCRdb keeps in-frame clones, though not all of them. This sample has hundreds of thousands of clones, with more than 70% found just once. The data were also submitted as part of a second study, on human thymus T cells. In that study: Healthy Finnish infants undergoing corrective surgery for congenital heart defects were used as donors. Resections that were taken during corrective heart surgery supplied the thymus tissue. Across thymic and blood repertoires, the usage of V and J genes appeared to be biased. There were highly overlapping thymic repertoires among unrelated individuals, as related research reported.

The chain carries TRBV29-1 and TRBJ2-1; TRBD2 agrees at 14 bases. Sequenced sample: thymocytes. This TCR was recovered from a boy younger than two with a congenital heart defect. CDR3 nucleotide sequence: TGCAGCGTTGAGGGACTAGCGGGAGTCTATGAGCAGTTCTTC. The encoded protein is CSVEGLAGVYEQFF.